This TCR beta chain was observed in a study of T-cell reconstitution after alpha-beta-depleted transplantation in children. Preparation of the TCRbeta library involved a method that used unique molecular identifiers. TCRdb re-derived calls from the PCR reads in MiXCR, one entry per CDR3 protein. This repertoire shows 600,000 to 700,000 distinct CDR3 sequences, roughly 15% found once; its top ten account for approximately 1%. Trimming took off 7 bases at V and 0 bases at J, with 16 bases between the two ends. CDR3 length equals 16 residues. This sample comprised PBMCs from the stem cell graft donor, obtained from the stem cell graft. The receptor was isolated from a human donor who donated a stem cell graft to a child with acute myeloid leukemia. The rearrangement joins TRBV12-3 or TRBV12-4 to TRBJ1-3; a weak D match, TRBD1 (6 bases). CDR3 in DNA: TGTGCCAGCACCACGGACAGTCTGACCTCTGGAAACACCATATATTTT. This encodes CASTTDSLTSGNTIYF.